Given below is one T cell receptor beta chain in context. Its antigen is unidentified. This sample was included in a study of blood T cells in healthy people across ages. Regarding the study as a whole: Long-lived donors carried more naive CD4+ cells and greater diversity than aged donors.

Germline CDR1 SGHVS, CDR2 FQNEAQ. The CDR3 runs 13 residues. V lost 4 bases to trimming and J lost 4 bases, with 10 bases between them. With a J-beta primer mix and a sample-barcoded 5' primer, a second PCR ran 7 to 11 cycles. TCRdb ran MiXCR on the 5' RACE reads and lists one entry per CDR3 protein. The table records over 1,500,000 distinct CDR3 sequences, less than 50% of them present only once. This receptor was obtained from a woman between 35 and 50 years old in good health. The sequenced sample was blood. V and J are TRBV7-8 and TRBJ1-2; D ambiguous. CDR3 sequence reads: CASSYTEVYGYTF. The CDR3 bases are TGTGCCAGCAGCTATACAGAAGTCTATGGCTACACCTTC.